A selection of T cell receptor beta chains follows, all from one sample in a study of blood T cells in healthy people across ages. TCRdb ran MiXCR on the 5' RACE reads and lists one entry per CDR3 protein. The sample carries around 1.1 million distinct CDR3 sequences, around two fifths recorded once. Sequences were obtained from blood. These receptors were collected from a man between 18 and 35 years old in good health. CDR3s include the opening cysteine and the closing phenylalanine or tryptophan. A D gene is named only where the DNA matches it firmly. Expanded clones get a size class; other rows say once, few or many, or leave the size out.

>few|-|TRBV9|TRBJ1-2
TGTGCCAGCAGCGCCTTGGGTGGCTACACCTTC
CASSALGGYTF
>-|TRBD1|TRBV12-3/TRBV12-4|TRBJ2-2
TGTGCCAGCACCAGGACAGGGGGGAACACCGGGGAGCTGTTTTTT
CASTRTGGNTGELFF
>few|TRBD2|TRBV10-3|TRBJ2-3
TGTGCCATCAGTGACCTGGTAGCGGGGGGCTCCACAGATACGCAGTATTTT
CAISDLVAGGSTDTQYF
>few|TRBD2|TRBV27|TRBJ2-1
TGTGCCAGCAGTTCTGGACTAGCGCGAGAGCAGTTCTTC
CASSSGLAREQFF
>few|-|TRBV20-1|TRBJ2-7
TGCAGTGTAGGGGAAGGGAACTACGAGCAGTACTTC
CSVGEGNYEQYF
>-|TRBD1|TRBV12-3/TRBV12-4|TRBJ2-3
TGTGCCAGCAGGGGAGGGACAGGGGCTGGCACAGATACGCAGTATTTT
CASRGGTGAGTDTQYF
>-|-|TRBV20-1|TRBJ1-2
TGCAGTGCTGCTCGTTCGCCTGGACAGCGAGATGGCTACACCTTC
CSAARSPGQRDGYTF
>-|-|TRBV6-2/TRBV6-3|TRBJ2-2
TGTGCCAGCAGGCAGTACGAGGGGACCACCGGGGAGCTGTTTTTT
CASRQYEGTTGELFF
>few|TRBD2|TRBV7-3|TRBJ2-1
TGTGCCAGCAGCTTAACGGGGGCGGGGGGCTTCTACAATGAGCAGTTCTTC
CASSLTGAGGFYNEQFF
>-|-|TRBV7-9|TRBJ1-1
TGTGCCAGTCAGGGGCTGTCTGAAGCTTTCTTT
CASQGLSEAFF
>few|TRBD1|TRBV9|TRBJ1-2
TGTGCCAGCAGCGCCGGGACAGGGGAACTTCGGGATGGCTACACCTTC
CASSAGTGELRDGYTF
>-|-|TRBV27|TRBJ2-3
TGTGCCAGCAACTCAGGGCCAGATACGCAGTATTTT
CASNSGPDTQYF
>-|-|TRBV6-5|TRBJ1-5
TGTGCCAGCAGACCGGAGTGGAGCAATCAGCCCCAGCATTTT
CASRPEWSNQPQHF
>-|-|TRBV7-9|TRBJ2-4
TGTGCCGGCAGCTTAGCGGACAGATTTTTAGCCAAAAACATTCAGTACTTC
CAGSLADRFLAKNIQYF
>-|-|TRBV4-3|TRBJ1-2
TGCGCCAGCAGCCAAGATCTATCGGCAGGGCTTTCGGGCTATGGCTACACCTTC
CASSQDLSAGLSGYGYTF
>-|TRBD1|TRBV12-3/TRBV12-4|TRBJ1-3
TGTGCCAGCAGTACCGGGACAGGGAGGGACACCATATATTTT
CASSTGTGRDTIYF
>once|-|TRBV5-1|TRBJ1-4
TGCGCCAGCAGCTTGGAGAGGAGCGACTTGGGGGAAAAACTGTTTTTT
CASSLERSDLGEKLFF
>-|-|TRBV20-1|TRBJ2-5
TGCAGTGCTCTAACAGGTCTTGGGGAGACCCAGTACTTC
CSALTGLGETQYF
>-|TRBD1|TRBV7-2|TRBJ1-2
TGTGCCAGCAGCTTAGGATCCCGGGACAGACCTGGAAGCATCTATGGCTACACCTTC
CASSLGSRDRPGSIYGYTF
>-|-|TRBV20-1|TRBJ2-7
TGCAGTGCTCCCAGTAGTGGGAGGATACGATACGAGCAGTACTTC
CSAPSSGRIRYEQYF
>once|-|TRBV2|TRBJ1-5
TGTGCCAGCAGCGCAACAGATAGCAATCAGCCCCAGCATTTT
CASSATDSNQPQHF
>many|-|TRBV6-2/TRBV6-3|TRBJ2-1
TGTGCCAGCAGTTACGGGACTGGCTACAATGAGCAGTTCTTC
CASSYGTGYNEQFF
>-|-|TRBV29-1|TRBJ2-7
TGCAGCGTAGAGGGGTGGGGCCGGAGACGCGAGCAGTACTTC
CSVEGWGRRREQYF
>-|-|TRBV6-6|TRBJ1-2
TGTGCCAGCAGTTACGCCGGACAGTTGTATGGCTACACCTTC
CASSYAGQLYGYTF
>-|-|TRBV2|TRBJ1-1
TGTGCCAGCAGTGAAAGGGACAAGAACACTGAAGCTTTCTTT
CASSERDKNTEAFF
>-|-|TRBV6-4|TRBJ1-2
TGTGCCAGCAGTGATCAGGGAGGGTTATCTGTCTACACCTTC
CASSDQGGLSVYTF
>-|TRBD1|TRBV4-3|TRBJ2-4
TGCGCCAGCTGCCGGGACAGGGAGATTAAAAACATTCAGTACTTC
CASCRDREIKNIQYF
>-|-|TRBV20-1|TRBJ1-2
TGCAGTGCTAGAGATTTTCGACGTTATGGCTACACCTTC
CSARDFRRYGYTF
>few|-|TRBV11-2|TRBJ2-3
TGTGCCAGCAGCTCGAGCACTAGCCCAGATACGCAGTATTTT
CASSSSTSPDTQYF
>-|-|TRBV6-2/TRBV6-3|TRBJ2-5
TGTGCCAGCACTAAATCGAGGGTTGGAGAGACCCAGTACTTC
CASTKSRVGETQYF
>many|TRBD1|TRBV20-1|TRBJ2-7
TGCAGCGCGACAGGGGACGAGCAGTACTTC
CSATGDEQYF
>few|-|TRBV12-3/TRBV12-4|TRBJ1-1
TGTGCCAGCAGTTTTATGGGGGCGTGGACTGAAGCTTTCTTT
CASSFMGAWTEAFF
>-|TRBD1|TRBV28|TRBJ2-2
TGTGCCAGCAGTCCACCGGGGACAGGTCCCGACACCGGGGAGCTGTTTTTT
CASSPPGTGPDTGELFF
>-|-|TRBV7-2|TRBJ2-2
TGTGCCAGCAGCTTAGGTTTGCCACGACACACCGGGGAGCTGTTTTTT
CASSLGLPRHTGELFF
>-|-|TRBV9|TRBJ2-1
TGTGCCAGCAGCGTAGGTGGGGGGGGGCCGAAATACAATGAGCAGTTCTTC
CASSVGGGGPKYNEQFF
>-|TRBD1|TRBV2|TRBJ1-6
TGTGCCAGCAGTTCGACAGGGCTGGGGCAGTCACCCCTCCACTTT
CASSSTGLGQSPLHF
>once|-|TRBV4-3|TRBJ2-2
TGCGCCAGCAGCCAACTTACCACCGGGGAGCTGTTTTTT
CASSQLTTGELFF
>-|-|TRBV5-1|TRBJ2-2
TGCGCCACTTTCTTCTCCGGGGAGCTGTTTTTT
CATFFSGELFF
>-|-|TRBV6-6|TRBJ1-5
TGTGCCAGCAGTAATAGGGGGTGGCAGCCCCAGCATTTT
CASSNRGWQPQHF
>-|TRBD1|TRBV4-2|TRBJ2-5
TGTGCCGGCAGCCTGGGACAGGGTGTCGGAGAGACCCAGTACTTC
CAGSLGQGVGETQYF
>-|-|TRBV9|TRBJ1-1
TGTGCCAGCAGCGCCGGAGACTCGAACACTGAAGCTTTCTTT
CASSAGDSNTEAFF